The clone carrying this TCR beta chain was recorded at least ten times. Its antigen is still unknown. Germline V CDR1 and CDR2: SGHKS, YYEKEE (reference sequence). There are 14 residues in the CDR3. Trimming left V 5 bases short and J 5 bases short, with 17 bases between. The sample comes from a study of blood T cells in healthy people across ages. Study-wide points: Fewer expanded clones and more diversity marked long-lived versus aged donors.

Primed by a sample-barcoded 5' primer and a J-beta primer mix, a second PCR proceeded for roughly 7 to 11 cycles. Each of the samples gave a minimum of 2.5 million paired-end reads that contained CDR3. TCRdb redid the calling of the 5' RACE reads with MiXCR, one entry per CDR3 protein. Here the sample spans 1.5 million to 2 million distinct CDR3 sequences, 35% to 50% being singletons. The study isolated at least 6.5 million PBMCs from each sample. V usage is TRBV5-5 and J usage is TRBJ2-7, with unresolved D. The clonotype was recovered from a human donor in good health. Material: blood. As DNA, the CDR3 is TGTGCCAGCAGTTTCGACTGGTTAGGCAACGAGCAGTACTTC. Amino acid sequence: CASSFDWLGNEQYF.